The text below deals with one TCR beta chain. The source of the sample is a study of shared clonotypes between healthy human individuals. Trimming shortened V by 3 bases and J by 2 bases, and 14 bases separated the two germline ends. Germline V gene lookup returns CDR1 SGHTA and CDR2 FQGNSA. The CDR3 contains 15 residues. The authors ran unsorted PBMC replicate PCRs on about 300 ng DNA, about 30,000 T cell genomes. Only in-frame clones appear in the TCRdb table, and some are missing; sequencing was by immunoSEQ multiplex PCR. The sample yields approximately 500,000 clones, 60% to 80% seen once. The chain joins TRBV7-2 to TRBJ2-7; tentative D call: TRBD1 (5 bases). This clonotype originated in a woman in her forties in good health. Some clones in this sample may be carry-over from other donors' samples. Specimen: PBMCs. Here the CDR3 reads CASSLDPGPPYEQYF. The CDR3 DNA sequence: TGTGCCAGCAGCTTGGACCCAGGGCCCCCCTACGAGCAGTACTTC.